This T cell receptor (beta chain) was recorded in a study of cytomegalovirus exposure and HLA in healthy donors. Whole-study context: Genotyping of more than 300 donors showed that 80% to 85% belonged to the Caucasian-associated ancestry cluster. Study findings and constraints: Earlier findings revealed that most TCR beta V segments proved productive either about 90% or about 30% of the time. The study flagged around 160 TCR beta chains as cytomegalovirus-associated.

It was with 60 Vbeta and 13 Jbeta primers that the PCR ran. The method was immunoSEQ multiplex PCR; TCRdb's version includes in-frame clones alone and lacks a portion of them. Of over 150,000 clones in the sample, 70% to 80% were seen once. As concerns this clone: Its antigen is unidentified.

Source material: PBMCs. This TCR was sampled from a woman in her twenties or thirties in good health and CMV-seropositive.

The CDR3, as DNA: TGTGCCAGCAGACCTCTAGTTGGCGGTCGGCCCCAGCATTTT. This gives the protein CASRPLVGGRPQHF. The V gene is TRBV28, the J gene TRBJ1-5; D is unclear. The germline V gene has CDR1 MDHEN and CDR2 SYDVKM. Deletions cut 6 bases from V and 9 bases from J, with 18 bases between. CDR3 size: 14 residues.